Listed below are T cell receptor beta chains from one sample, sequenced in a study of post-analysis software for immune sequencing data. TCRdb ran MiXCR on the PCR reads and lists one entry per CDR3 protein. The sample includes 150,000 to 200,000 distinct CDR3 sequences, about 36% of them seen just once. The input for sequencing was blood, taken after autologous hematopoietic stem cell transplantation. These receptor sequences come from a girl aged 5 to 17 with multiple sclerosis. Each CDR3 is given with its conserved first and last residue. A D gene is named only where the DNA matches it firmly. Size is omitted from some rows. Given values are once, few, many or a class for expanded clones.

v_gene	abundance	j_gene	d_gene	CDR3aa	CDR3nt
TRBV29-1	-	TRBJ2-1	-	CSVGGLTDTQFF	TGCAGCGTCGGGGGGCTCACAGATACGCAGTTCTTC
TRBV7-7	few	TRBJ2-1	TRBD2	CASSFGLAGADEQFF	TGTGCTAGCAGCTTCGGACTAGCGGGAGCTGATGAGCAGTTCTTC
TRBV2	-	TRBJ2-1	-	CASRGSYNEQFF	TGTGCCAGCAGGGGCTCCTACAATGAGCAGTTCTTC
TRBV6-2/TRBV6-3	-	TRBJ2-1	TRBD2	CASSYGASGGNEQFF	TGTGCCAGCAGTTATGGGGCTAGCGGGGGTAATGAGCAGTTCTTC
TRBV24-1	-	TRBJ2-5	TRBD1	CATSVGDSLKETQYF	TGTGCCACCAGTGTTGGGGACAGCCTTAAAGAGACCCAGTACTTC
TRBV29-1	few	TRBJ2-7	TRBD2	CSVLMRGTSYEQYF	TGCAGCGTTCTCATGCGGGGGACTTCCTACGAGCAGTACTTC
TRBV18	few	TRBJ2-5	-	CASSPRALGGETQYF	TGTGCCAGCTCACCGAGGGCACTAGGCGGAGAGACCCAGTACTTC
TRBV29-1	-	TRBJ1-5	-	CSVAQGGNQPQHF	TGCAGCGTTGCTCAGGGCGGCAATCAGCCCCAGCATTTT
TRBV15	few	TRBJ1-5	-	CATSSSDQPQHF	TGTGCCACCAGCAGCTCTGATCAGCCCCAGCATTTT
TRBV5-6	-	TRBJ2-1	TRBD2	CTSSLSELAGVRNEQFF	TGTACCAGCAGCTTGTCCGAACTAGCGGGAGTCAGGAATGAGCAGTTCTTC
TRBV7-2	-	TRBJ2-1	TRBD2	CASLPRSGGANEQFF	TGTGCCAGCCTCCCCCGGAGCGGGGGGGCCAATGAGCAGTTCTTC
TRBV20-1	-	TRBJ2-7	TRBD2	CSASGPQSYEQYF	TGCAGCGCTAGCGGACCTCAGTCCTACGAGCAGTACTTC
TRBV28	few	TRBJ2-7	-	CASSFRRGRGSYEQYF	TGTGCCAGCAGTTTCCGCAGGGGTAGGGGATCCTACGAGCAGTACTTC
TRBV6-6	few	TRBJ2-7	TRBD2	CASSSLAGGHYEQYF	TGTGCCAGCAGTTCCCTAGCGGGAGGGCACTACGAGCAGTACTTC
TRBV10-3	-	TRBJ2-1	TRBD2	CAISGGTNYNEQFF	TGTGCCATCAGTGGGGGGACTAACTACAATGAGCAGTTCTTC
TRBV7-9	-	TRBJ1-1	-	CASSRRQASVPEAFF	TGTGCCAGCAGCCGCCGACAGGCTTCGGTCCCTGAAGCTTTCTTT